The T cell receptor (beta chain) under discussion was sequenced for a study of Graves' ophthalmopathy and Graves' hyperthyroidism. The overall study: No ophthalmopathy within 18 months of follow-up signified stable hyperthyroidism. Study-wide points: Ophthalmopathy cases were distinguished from stable hyperthyroidism by a 13-signature model, reaching 85% to 90% sensitivity and around 77% specificity. Blood shared most expanded thyroid clonotypes above 0.001 frequency.

The sequenced template was RNA, covering the TCR beta CDR3 region. Second-round multiplex PCR came after a first-round RT-PCR that employed HTBI primers. TCRdb ran MiXCR on the multiplex PCR reads and lists one entry per CDR3 protein. Here the sample spans around 1,200,000 distinct CDR3 sequences, 35% to 40% being singletons. This clonotype was counted at least ten times. What it recognizes is unknown. Exclusion applied to patients with other autoimmune diseases, uncontrolled infections, pregnancy or lactation. The CDR3 runs to 11 residues. The germline V gene has CDR1 DFQATT and CDR2 SNEGSKA (reference sequence). V was shortened by 6 bases and J by 5 bases, with 10 bases between the two germline ends.

This rearrangement joins TRBV20-1 to TRBJ2-5; D assignment may be TRBD1 or TRBD2 (5 bases each). The sequence was obtained from an adult man with Graves' hyperthyroidism. Sequences were obtained from peripheral blood or thyroid tissue (not recorded which). The CDR3 coding sequence is TGCAGTGCAGAGGGGTGGGAGACCCAGTACTTC. This encodes CSAEGWETQYF.